This TCR beta chain was observed in a study of blood T cell repertoires in COVID-19. Method: immunoSEQ multiplex PCR; TCRdb's copy keeps in-frame clones and lacks some. The profile shows 200,000 to 250,000 clones, around three quarters of them singletons. V gave up 0 bases and J gave up 2 bases, with 12 bases separating them. Germline CDR1 and CDR2: MGHRA and YSYEKL. The CDR3 has 16 amino acids. The sequence came from a woman in her 70s with acute or convalescent COVID-19. Sequencing used peripheral blood. The rearrangement joins TRBV4-1 to TRBJ2-3, with D possibly matching TRBD2 (5 bases). CDR3 DNA sequence: TGCGCCAGCAGCCAAGAAACCGCGGACTTCACAGATACGCAGTATTTT. Translated: CASSQETADFTDTQYF.